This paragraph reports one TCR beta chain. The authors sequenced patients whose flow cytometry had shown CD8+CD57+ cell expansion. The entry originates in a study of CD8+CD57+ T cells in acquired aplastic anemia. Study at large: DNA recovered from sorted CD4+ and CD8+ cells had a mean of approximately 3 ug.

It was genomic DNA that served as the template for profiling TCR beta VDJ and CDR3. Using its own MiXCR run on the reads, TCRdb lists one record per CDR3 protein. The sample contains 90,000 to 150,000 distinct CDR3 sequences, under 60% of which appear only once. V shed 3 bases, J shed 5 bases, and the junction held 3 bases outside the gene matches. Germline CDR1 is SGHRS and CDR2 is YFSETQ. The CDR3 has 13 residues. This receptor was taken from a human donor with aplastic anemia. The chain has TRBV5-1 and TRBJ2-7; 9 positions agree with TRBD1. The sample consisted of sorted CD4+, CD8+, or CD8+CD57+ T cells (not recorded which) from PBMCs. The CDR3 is CASSWGQGDEQYF. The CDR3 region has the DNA TGCGCCAGCAGCTGGGGACAGGGTGACGAGCAGTACTTC.